This T cell receptor beta chain was captured by sequencing in a study of beta chain features in type 1 diabetes. Study results and limitations: Insertions at VDJ junctions were less frequent in type 1 diabetes patients. These patients also deleted more nucleotides at the same junctions.

Concerning this clone: Antigen specificity is unknown.

V was shortened by 2 bases and J by 1 base, with 3 bases between the two germline ends. This CDR3 region has 12 residues. In germline, CDR1 is SGHNT, CDR2 YYREEE (reference sequence). TCRB transcripts that were expressed got sequenced, as all of the isolated RNA had been reverse transcribed. An average around 3.3 million reads came from naive, central memory and regulatory T cell samples. Clones were read by immunoSEQ multiplex PCR, and TCRdb kept only the in-frame ones, dropping some. In the table there are just over 450,000 clones, about 29% of which are singletons. This sequence originates from a man aged 18 to 29 in good health. The material sequenced was naive CD4+ T cells from blood. The rearrangement links TRBV5-4 to TRBJ2-5; D not resolved. CDR3 loop: CASSFTQETQYF. CDR3 DNA: TGTGCCAGCAGCTTCACCCAAGAGACCCAGTACTTC.